These 3 T cell receptor beta chains were sequenced from one sample in a study of radiotherapy plus CTLA-4 blockade in lung cancer. The data were produced by immunoSEQ multiplex PCR, yet TCRdb's version contains in-frame clones alone and is incomplete. The sample yields 40,000 to 50,000 clones, around 73% seen once. The sequencing here drew on peripheral blood, taken from a patient treated with radiotherapy plus ipilimumab. These receptors were obtained from a human donor with non-small cell lung cancer who had a complete response to radiotherapy plus ipilimumab.

V and J are TRBV28 and TRBJ2-7; D is unresolved. Germline CDR1 MDHEN, CDR2 SYDVKM. The CDR3 is made up of 12 amino acids. With 5 bases removed from V and 0 bases from J, the gap between germline ends came to 5 bases. The CDR3 reads CASSTSSYEQYF. Here the CDR3 DNA reads TGTGCCAGCAGTACGAGCTCCTACGAGCAGTACTTC. Using reference TRBV28 and TRBJ2-7 for the parts outside the CDR3, the full variable domain is DVKVTQSSRYLVKRTGEKVFLECVQDMDHENMFWYRQDPGLGLRLIYFSYDVKMKEKGDIPEGYSVSREKKERFSLILESASTNQTSMYLCASSTSSYEQYFGPGTRLTVT.

CDR3 region: CASSLSVAGHTGELFF. The CDR3 DNA is TGTGCCAGCAGTTTATCGGTGGCAGGGCACACCGGGGAGCTGTTTTTT. The V call is TRBV27, the J call TRBJ2-2, with a possible D match to TRBD1 (5 bases). Germline values: CDR1 MNHEY, CDR2 SMNVEV (reference sequence). V lost 0 bases and J 3 bases, leaving 11 bases between the germline ends. This CDR3 comprises 16 residues.

The sample holds a few counts of this clone. The chain couples TRBV19 to TRBJ1-1, with 7 nucleotides matching TRBD1. The V segment lost 5 bases and the J segment 1 base; nucleotides outside the gene matches: 4. CDR3 size: 14 residues. Per germline, CDR1 LNHDA and CDR2 SQIVND (reference sequence). CDR3 in DNA: TGTGCCAGTAGTGGACGGACAGGGAACACTGAAGCTTTCTTT. Protein product: CASSGRTGNTEAFF.